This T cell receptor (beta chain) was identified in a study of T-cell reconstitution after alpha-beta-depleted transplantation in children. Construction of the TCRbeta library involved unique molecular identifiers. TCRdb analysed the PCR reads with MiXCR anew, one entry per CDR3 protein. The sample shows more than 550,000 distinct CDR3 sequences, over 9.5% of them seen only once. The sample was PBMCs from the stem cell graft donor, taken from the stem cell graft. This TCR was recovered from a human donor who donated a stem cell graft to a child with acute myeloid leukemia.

This chain's CDR3 is CASSPSLTGGKTQYF. CDR3 DNA: TGTGCCAGCAGCCCATCTCTGACAGGGGGCAAGACCCAGTACTTC. The genes are TRBV3-1 and TRBJ2-5; TRBD1 matches at 10 bases. With V trimmed by 4 bases and J by 6 bases, 8 bases remained unmatched. The CDR3 covers 15 residues. Germline-derived CDR1 and CDR2 are LGHDT and YNNKEL (reference sequence).